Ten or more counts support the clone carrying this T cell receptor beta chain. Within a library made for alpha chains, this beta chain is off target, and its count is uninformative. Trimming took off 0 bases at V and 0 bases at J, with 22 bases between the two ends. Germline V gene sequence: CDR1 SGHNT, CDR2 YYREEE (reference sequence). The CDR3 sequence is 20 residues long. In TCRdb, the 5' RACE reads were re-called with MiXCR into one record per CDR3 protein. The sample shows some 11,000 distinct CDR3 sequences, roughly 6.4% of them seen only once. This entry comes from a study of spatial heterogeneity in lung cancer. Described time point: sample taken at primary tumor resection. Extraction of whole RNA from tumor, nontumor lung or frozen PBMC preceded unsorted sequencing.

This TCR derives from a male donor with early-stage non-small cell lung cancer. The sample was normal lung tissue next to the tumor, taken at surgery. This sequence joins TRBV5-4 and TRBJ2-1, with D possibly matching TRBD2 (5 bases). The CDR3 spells CASSLDFNSLDFNSYNEQFF. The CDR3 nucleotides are TGTGCCAGCAGCTTGGACTTCAACAGCTTGGACTTCAACTCCTACAATGAGCAGTTCTTC. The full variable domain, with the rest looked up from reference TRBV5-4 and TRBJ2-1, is ETGVTQSPTHLIKTRGQQVTLRCSSQSGHNTVSWYQQALGQGPQFIFQYYREEENGRGNFPPRFSGLQFPNYSSELNVNALELDDSALYLCASSLDFNSLDFNSYNEQFFGPGTRLTVL.